The T cell receptor (beta chain) described here comes from a study of blood T cell repertoires in COVID-19. Produced via immunoSEQ multiplex PCR; TCRdb's table is partial and in-frame only. The sample has 200,000 to 250,000 clones; about four fifths are singletons. In Seattle, patients joined the study during active infection and were tracked longitudinally. CDR3 length equals 14 residues. CDR1 is MNHEY and CDR2 is SVGEGT in the germline V gene. V shed 4 bases and J shed 5 bases, with 15 bases lying between them. Sequenced: peripheral blood. V gene TRBV6-2 or TRBV6-3 combines with J gene TRBJ2-7; maybe TRBD2 (6 bases). The sequence derives from an elderly woman with COVID-19, enrolled during active disease. Here the CDR3 DNA reads TGTGCCAGCAGTTGGGGACTCCGTCGGGACGAGCAGTACTTC. Protein product: CASSWGLRRDEQYF.